This T cell receptor (beta chain) was captured in a study of human T cells and chemical hapten exposure. General study points: The count of PT1 expanded TCRs correlated positively with patch test score. The formation of large CDR3 similarity clusters by expanded TCRs significantly exceeded that of controls.

This clonotype has a count of ten or more. Its cognate antigen is unknown. Noted time point: patch test 1, 2 weeks after DPC sensitization. Stated treatment: therapeutic diphenylcyclopropenone sensitization with weekly scalp DPC. From whole blood left unfractionated, total RNA was extracted. Donation of samples came from alopecia patients who were 18 to 70 years old and suitable for DPC. V lost 4 bases, J lost 0 bases, and 11 bases lay in between. Germline assignment: CDR1 SQVTM and CDR2 ANQGSEA. The CDR3 consists of 14 residues. TCRdb itself ran the RACE reads through MiXCR, one entry per CDR3 protein. Of 40,000 to 50,000 distinct CDR3 sequences in the sample, over 3.5% are singletons; the top ten hold about a quarter.

The starting material was whole blood, obtained in connection with sensitization to the hapten diphenylcyclopropenone (DPC). V is TRBV29-1 and J is TRBJ2-3; a weak D match, TRBD2 (5 bases). The sequence came from a man aged 50-60 years with alopecia areata. Some clones in this sample may be carry-over from other donors' samples. The CDR3 spells CSVAEGMSTDTQYF. DNA of the CDR3: TGCAGCGTTGCTGAGGGAATGAGCACAGATACGCAGTATTTT.